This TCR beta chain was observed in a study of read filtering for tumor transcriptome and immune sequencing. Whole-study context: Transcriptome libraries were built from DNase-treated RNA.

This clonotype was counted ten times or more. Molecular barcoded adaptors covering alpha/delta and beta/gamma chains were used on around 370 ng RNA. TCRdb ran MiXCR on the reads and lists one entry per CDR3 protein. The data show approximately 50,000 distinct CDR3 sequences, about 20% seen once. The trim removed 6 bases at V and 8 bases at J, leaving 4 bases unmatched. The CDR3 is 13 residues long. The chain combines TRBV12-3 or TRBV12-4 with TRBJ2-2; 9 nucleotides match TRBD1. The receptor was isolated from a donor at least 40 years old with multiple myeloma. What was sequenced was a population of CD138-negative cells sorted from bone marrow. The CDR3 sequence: CASSRDRVGELFF. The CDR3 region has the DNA TGTGCCAGCAGCAGGGACAGGGTTGGGGAGCTGTTTTTT.